Listed here are 12 T cell receptor beta chains from one sample, sequenced in a study of cytomegalovirus exposure and HLA in healthy donors. Primers for the PCR totalled 60 Vbeta and 13 Jbeta. Profiling relied on immunoSEQ multiplex PCR, and the TCRdb table lists in-frame clones only, not all of them. The sample has roughly 100,000 clones, 76% seen once. Sequencing was performed on PBMCs. The source is a woman aged 18-29 years in good health and CMV-seropositive.

This sequence joins TRBV15 and TRBJ2-7; the D gene is possibly TRBD1 (6 bases). CDR3 length: 14 residues. Looked up from germline, CDR1 is LNHNV and CDR2 is YYDKDF (reference sequence). Trimming left V 5 bases short and J 2 bases short, with 13 bases between. As DNA, the CDR3 is TGTGCCACCAGCGCCCGGGCAGGGGCCTACGAGCAGTACTTC. Translated, it gives CATSARAGAYEQYF. Full variable domain (outside the CDR3, taken from reference TRBV15 and TRBJ2-7): DAMVIQNPRYQVTQFGKPVTLSCSQTLNHNVMYWYQQKSSQAPKLLFHYYDKDFNNEADTPDNFQSRRPNTSFCFLDIRSPGLGDTAMYLCATSARAGAYEQYFGPGTRLTVT.

The V and J genes are TRBV6-1 and TRBJ1-2; 9 bases are a match to TRBD1. The CDR3 has 14 residues. CDR1 and CDR2 (germline): MNHNS, SASEGT. Trimming cost V 6 bases and J 4 bases; bases outside gene matches: 6. The CDR3 here is CASSWTGASYGYTF. The CDR3, as DNA: TGTGCCAGCAGCTGGACAGGGGCCAGCTATGGCTACACCTTC.

The chain joins TRBV30 to TRBJ2-7, with D possibly TRBD2 on 5 matching bases. The CDR3 covers 15 residues. Germline V CDR1 and CDR2: GTSNPN, SVGIG (reference sequence). The germline V and J ends were trimmed by 0 bases and 6 bases, with 18 bases remaining between them. The CDR3 sequence: CAWSVHRDQASEQYF. For the CDR3, the DNA is TGTGCCTGGAGTGTACACCGGGATCAGGCCTCCGAGCAGTACTTC.

For this clone: Germline is not matched at one junction end, which may reflect a read error. The chain combines TRBV5-4 with TRBJ1-1; D is undetermined. The CDR3 is 11 residues long. Germline CDR1 is SGHNT and CDR2 is YYREEE (reference sequence). The chain's CDR3 is CASSQNTEAFF. The CDR3, as DNA: TGTGCCAGCAGCCAAAACACGGAAGCTTTCTTT.

This clone was detected a few times. The rearrangement links TRBV15 to TRBJ2-2, with D hard to call. Germline V CDR1 and CDR2: LNHNV, YYDKDF (reference sequence). There are 14 residues in the CDR3. V dropped 7 bases and J dropped 4 bases, with 13 bases sitting between them. The CDR3 protein is CATIENRGTGELFF. CDR3 nucleotides: TGTGCCACCATAGAGAACCGTGGCACCGGGGAGCTGTTTTTT. Filled out from reference TRBV15 and TRBJ2-2, the complete variable domain reads DAMVIQNPRYQVTQFGKPVTLSCSQTLNHNVMYWYQQKSSQAPKLLFHYYDKDFNNEADTPDNFQSRRPNTSFCFLDIRSPGLGDTAMYLCATIENRGTGELFFGEGSRLTVL.

The V gene is TRBV27, the J gene TRBJ1-1; D gene uncertain. CDR3 length: 15 amino acids. Germline values: CDR1 MNHEY, CDR2 SMNVEV (reference sequence). The germline V and J ends were trimmed by 6 bases and 1 base, with 15 bases remaining between them. CDR3 sequence: CASRPSPAGNTEAFF. In DNA, the CDR3 is TGTGCCAGCAGGCCTTCCCCGGCAGGGAACACTGAAGCTTTCTTT.

The chain employs TRBV27 and TRBJ2-7; 10 bases are shared with TRBD1. Trimming took 9 bases from V and 5 from J; bases not matched to a gene: 10. Germline V gives CDR1 MNHEY, CDR2 SMNVEV (reference sequence). The CDR3 has 14 residues. Here the CDR3 reads CASATGTGVHEQYF. The CDR3 bases are TGTGCCAGTGCGACCGGGACAGGGGTACACGAGCAGTACTTC.

The rearrangement joins TRBV30 to TRBJ2-5; 10 bases fit TRBD1. The CDR3 covers 14 residues. CDR1 GTSNPN and CDR2 SVGIG come from the germline V gene (reference sequence). V trimming: 5 bases; J trimming: 4 bases; junction bases outside the gene matches: 7. As DNA, the CDR3 is TGTGCCTGGTCGGGGACAGGGGTCTCAGAGACCCAGTACTTC. Translated: CAWSGTGVSETQYF. The full variable domain, completed using reference TRBV30 and TRBJ2-5, is SQTIHQWPATLVQPVGSPLSLECTVEGTSNPNLYWYRQAAGRGLQLLFYSVGIGQISSEVPQNLSASRPQDRQFILSSKKLLLSDSGFYLCAWSGTGVSETQYFGPGTRLLVL.

The chain uses TRBV5-1 and TRBJ2-7; 12 bases are a match to TRBD2. CDR1 and CDR2 (germline): SGHRS, YFSETQ. The CDR3 sequence is 16 residues long. V dropped 1 base and J dropped 4; count of bases not matched to a gene: 6. This CDR3 reads CASSLSASGRGYEQYF. The DNA for the CDR3 is TGCGCCAGCAGCTTGTCGGCTAGCGGGAGGGGATACGAGCAGTACTTC.

The gene calls are TRBV5-1 and TRBJ2-3, with TRBD2 matching over 10 bases. Germline assignment: CDR1 SGHRS and CDR2 YFSETQ. There are 16 residues in the CDR3. After removal of 0 bases from V and 2 bases from J, the junction contained 3 bases not matched to a gene. CDR3 amino acids: CASSLVAGGYTDTQYF. The CDR3 bases are TGCGCCAGCAGCTTGGTAGCGGGAGGCTACACAGATACGCAGTATTTT.

V is TRBV30 and J is TRBJ2-7, with 9 bases identical to TRBD1. The ends lost 8 bases at V and 5 bases at J; junction bases unmatched: 7. Germline lookup yields CDR1 GTSNPN and CDR2 SVGIG (reference sequence). CDR3 length: 12 residues. The CDR3 here is CARGQGTHEQYF. In nucleotides, the CDR3 is TGTGCCCGGGGACAGGGTACCCACGAGCAGTACTTC.

V is TRBV12-5 and J is TRBJ2-2; 9 nucleotides align to TRBD2. Germline V gene sequence: CDR1 LGHNT, CDR2 FRNRAP. The V segment lost 2 bases and the J segment 6 bases; nucleotides outside the gene matches: 7. This CDR3 comprises 16 residues. CDR3 sequence (DNA): TGTGCTAGTGGTTTGACACTTAGCGGGAGCCCCGGGGAGCTGTTTTTT. Amino acid sequence: CASGLTLSGSPGELFF.